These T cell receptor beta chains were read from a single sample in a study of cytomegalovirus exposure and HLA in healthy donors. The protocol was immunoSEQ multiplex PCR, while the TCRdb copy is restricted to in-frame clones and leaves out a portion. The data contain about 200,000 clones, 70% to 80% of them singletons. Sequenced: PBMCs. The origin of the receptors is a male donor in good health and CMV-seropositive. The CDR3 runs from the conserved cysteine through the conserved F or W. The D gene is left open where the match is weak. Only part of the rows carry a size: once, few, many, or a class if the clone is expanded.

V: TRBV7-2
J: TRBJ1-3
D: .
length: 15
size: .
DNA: TGTGCCAGCAGCTCGACAGCGATCTCTGGAAACACCATATATTTT
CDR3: CASSSTAISGNTIYF

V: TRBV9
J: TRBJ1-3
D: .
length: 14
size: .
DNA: TGTGCCAGCAGCCTGGACAGATCTGGAAACACCATATATTTT
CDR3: CASSLDRSGNTIYF

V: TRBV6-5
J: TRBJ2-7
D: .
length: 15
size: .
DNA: TGTGCCAGCAGCCCGAAACTCTTCGCTAGGGGCGAGCAGTACTTC
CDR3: CASSPKLFARGEQYF

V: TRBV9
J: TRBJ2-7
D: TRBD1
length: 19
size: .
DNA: TGTGCCAGCAGCGTATACGGACAGGGGGTAAGCGGGAGTTCGTACGAGCAGTACTTC
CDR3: CASSVYGQGVSGSSYEQYF

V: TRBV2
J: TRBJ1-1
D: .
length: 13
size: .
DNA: TGTGCCAGTACTGGGGCAATGAACACTGAAGCTTTCTTT
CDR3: CASTGAMNTEAFF

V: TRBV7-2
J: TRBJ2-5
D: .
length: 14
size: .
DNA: TGTGCCAGCAGCTTAAAAGGGGTGGACGAGACCCAGTACTTC
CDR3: CASSLKGVDETQYF

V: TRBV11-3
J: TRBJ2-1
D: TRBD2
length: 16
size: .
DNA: TGTGCCAGCAGTTCGCCGCGGGGGGGCCGTGACAATGAGCAGTTCTTC
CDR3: CASSSPRGGRDNEQFF

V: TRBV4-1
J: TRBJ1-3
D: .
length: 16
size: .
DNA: TGCGCCAGCAGCCAAGAGGGCCCCAGAGCAGGAAACACCATATATTTT
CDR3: CASSQEGPRAGNTIYF

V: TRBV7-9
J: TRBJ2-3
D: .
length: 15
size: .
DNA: TGTGCCAGCACGGAGGGGGCAGATAGCACAGATACGCAGTATTTT
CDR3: CASTEGADSTDTQYF

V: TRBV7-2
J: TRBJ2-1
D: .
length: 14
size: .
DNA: TGTGCCAGCAGCCCGGCAGGGGCCTACAATGAGCAGTTCTTC
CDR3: CASSPAGAYNEQFF

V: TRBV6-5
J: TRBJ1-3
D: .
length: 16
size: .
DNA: TGTGCCAGCAGTTACTCCACAGCAAGCTCTGGAAACACCATATATTTT
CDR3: CASSYSTASSGNTIYF

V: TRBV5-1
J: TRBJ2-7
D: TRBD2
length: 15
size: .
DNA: TGCGCCAGCAGCTTTGGAGCGGGGGACCTATACGAGCAGTACTTC
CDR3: CASSFGAGDLYEQYF

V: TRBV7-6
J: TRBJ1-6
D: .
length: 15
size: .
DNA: TGTGCCAGCAGCTTAGCACCACAGGATAATTCACCCCTCCACTTT
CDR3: CASSLAPQDNSPLHF

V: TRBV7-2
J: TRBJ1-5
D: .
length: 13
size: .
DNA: TGTGCCAGCAGCCCAAACTTGGTTCAGCCCCAGCATTTT
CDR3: CASSPNLVQPQHF

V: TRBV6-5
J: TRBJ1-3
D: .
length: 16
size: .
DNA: TGTGCCAGCAGTTACTCCGGCGGAAGTCCTGGAAACACCATATATTTT
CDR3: CASSYSGGSPGNTIYF

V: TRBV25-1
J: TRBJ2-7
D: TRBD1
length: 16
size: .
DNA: TGTGCCAGCAGTGAATCACCCGGGACAGGGGGCTACGAGCAGTACTTC
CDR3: CASSESPGTGGYEQYF

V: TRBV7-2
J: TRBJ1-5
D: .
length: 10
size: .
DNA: TGTGTCTGGGGGGACCGGCCCCAGCATTTT
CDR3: CVWGDRPQHF

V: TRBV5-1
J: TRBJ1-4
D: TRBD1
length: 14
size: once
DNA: TGCGCCAGCAGCGGAGGGACAGGGGCTGAAAAACTGTTTTTT
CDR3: CASSGGTGAEKLFF

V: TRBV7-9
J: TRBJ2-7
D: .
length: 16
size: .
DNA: TGTGCCAGCAGCTTCCCGCCGGGGGGCCGGGAGGCCGAGCAGTACTTC
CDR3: CASSFPPGGREAEQYF

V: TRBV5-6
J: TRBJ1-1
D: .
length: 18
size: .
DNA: TGTGCCAGCAGCTCAACTACTATGAGAAGAACCATGAACACTGAAGCTTTCTTT
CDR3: CASSSTTMRRTMNTEAFF

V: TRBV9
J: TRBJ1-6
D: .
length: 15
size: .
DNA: TGTGCCAGCAGCGTAGCCGAAGGGGCCCCTTCACCCCTCCACTTT
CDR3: CASSVAEGAPSPLHF

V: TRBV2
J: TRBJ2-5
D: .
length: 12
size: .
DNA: TGTGCCAGCAGTGAAGAGATCCGGGTCCTCTACTTC
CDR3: CASSEEIRVLYF

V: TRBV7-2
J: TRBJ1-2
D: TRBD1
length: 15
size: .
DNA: TGTGCCAGCAGCCAACCGCCAGGGGGGAGGTATGGCTACACCTTC
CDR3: CASSQPPGGRYGYTF

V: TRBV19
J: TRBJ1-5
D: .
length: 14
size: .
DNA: TGTGCCAGTAGTATCTGGACAGTGGCTCAGCCCCAGCATTTT
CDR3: CASSIWTVAQPQHF

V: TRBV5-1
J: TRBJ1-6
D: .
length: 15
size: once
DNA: TGCGCCAGCAGCTTGGTCGGACAGAATAATTCACCCCTCCACTTT
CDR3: CASSLVGQNNSPLHF

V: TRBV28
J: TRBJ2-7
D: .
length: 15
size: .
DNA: TGTGCCAGCAGGGACAGCAAGTTGAGCTCCTACGAGCAGTACTTC
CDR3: CASRDSKLSSYEQYF

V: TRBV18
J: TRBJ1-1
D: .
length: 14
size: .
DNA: TGTGCCAGCTCACGGGCGGTTGAGGGCACTGAAGCTTTCTTT
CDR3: CASSRAVEGTEAFF

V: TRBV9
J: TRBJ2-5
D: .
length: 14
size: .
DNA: TGTGCCAGCAGCGTAGGCGGGCAGCAAGAGACCCAGTACTTC
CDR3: CASSVGGQQETQYF

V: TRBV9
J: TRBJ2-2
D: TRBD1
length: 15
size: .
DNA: TGTGCCAGGATTCCCCCGGGACAGGGGGCCGGGGAGCTGTTTTTT
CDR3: CARIPPGQGAGELFF

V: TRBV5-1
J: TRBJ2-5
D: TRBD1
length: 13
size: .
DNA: TGCGCCAGCAGCTTGGGGGACAGGGATGAGCAGTACTTC
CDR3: CASSLGDRDEQYF

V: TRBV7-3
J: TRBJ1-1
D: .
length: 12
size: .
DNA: TGTGCCAGCAGCTTAAACCGGGGTAAGGCTTTCTTT
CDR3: CASSLNRGKAFF

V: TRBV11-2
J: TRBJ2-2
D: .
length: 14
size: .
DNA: TGTGCCAGCAGCTTGGCCAGGGCCACCGGGGAGCTGTTTTTT
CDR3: CASSLARATGELFF

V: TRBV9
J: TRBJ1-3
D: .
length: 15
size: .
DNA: TGTGCCAGCAGCGTAGGACAGGCCTCTGGAAACACCATATATTTT
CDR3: CASSVGQASGNTIYF

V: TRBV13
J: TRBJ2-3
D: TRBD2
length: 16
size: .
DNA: TGTGCCAGCAGCCCCCGGACTAGCGGGTACACAGATACGCAGTATTTT
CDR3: CASSPRTSGYTDTQYF

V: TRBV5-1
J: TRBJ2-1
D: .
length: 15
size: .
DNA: TGCGCCAGCAGGCAATTCCCGAGCTCCTACAATGAGCAGTTCTTC
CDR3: CASRQFPSSYNEQFF

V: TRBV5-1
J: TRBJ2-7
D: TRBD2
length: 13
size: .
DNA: TGCGCCAGCAGCTTGGAGTCAGCGGGAAGACAGTACTTC
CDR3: CASSLESAGRQYF

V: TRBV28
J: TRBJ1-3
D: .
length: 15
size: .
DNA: TGTGCCAGCCGTCTTGGGGGGAGCTCTGGAAACACCATATATTTT
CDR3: CASRLGGSSGNTIYF

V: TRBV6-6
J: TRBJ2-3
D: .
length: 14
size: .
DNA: TGTGCCAGCAGCTCTCCCACTCAAACAGATACGCAGTATTTT
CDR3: CASSSPTQTDTQYF

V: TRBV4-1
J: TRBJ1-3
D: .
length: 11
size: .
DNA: TGCGCCAGCAGCGTAGGAAACACCATATATTTT
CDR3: CASSVGNTIYF

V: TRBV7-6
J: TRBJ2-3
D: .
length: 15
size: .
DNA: TGTGCCAGCAGCTTAGCGGGGGCTAGCACAGATACGCAGTATTTT
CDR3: CASSLAGASTDTQYF

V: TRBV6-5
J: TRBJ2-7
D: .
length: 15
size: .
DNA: TGTGCCAGCAGTGTTACCGGGACACTCAAGGGGGAGCAGTACTTC
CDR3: CASSVTGTLKGEQYF

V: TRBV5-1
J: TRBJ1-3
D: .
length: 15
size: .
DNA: TGCGCCAGCAGCTTGGGGGGCGTCTCTGGAAACACCATATATTTT
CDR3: CASSLGGVSGNTIYF

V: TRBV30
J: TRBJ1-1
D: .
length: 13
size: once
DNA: TGTGCCTGGACCCCGGGTGGGGGGACTGAAGCTTTCTTT
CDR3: CAWTPGGGTEAFF

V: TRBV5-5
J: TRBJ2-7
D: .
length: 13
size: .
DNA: TGTGCCAGCAGCGCGATTACGACGGGCGAGCAGTACTTC
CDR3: CASSAITTGEQYF

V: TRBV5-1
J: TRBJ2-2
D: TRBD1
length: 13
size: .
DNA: TGCGCCAGCAGCTCCCAGGGGGCCGGGGAGCTGTTTTTT
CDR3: CASSSQGAGELFF

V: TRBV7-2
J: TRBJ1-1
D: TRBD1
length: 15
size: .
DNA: TGTGCCAGCAGCTTAAAGGCAGGGGGACTGGCTGAAGCTTTCTTT
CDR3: CASSLKAGGLAEAFF

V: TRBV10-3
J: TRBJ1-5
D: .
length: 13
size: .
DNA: TGTGCCATCAGTGGGGGCATCAATCAGCCCCAGCATTTT
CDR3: CAISGGINQPQHF

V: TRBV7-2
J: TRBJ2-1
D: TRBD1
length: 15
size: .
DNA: TGTGCCAGCAGCCGGGGGACAGGGGACCGCCAGGAGCAGTTCTTC
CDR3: CASSRGTGDRQEQFF

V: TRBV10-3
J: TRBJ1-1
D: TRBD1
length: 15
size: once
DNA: TGTGCCATCAGTGAGTCGGGACAGTCTAACACTGAAGCTTTCTTT
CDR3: CAISESGQSNTEAFF

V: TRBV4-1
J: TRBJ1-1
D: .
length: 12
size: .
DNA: TGCGCCAGCAGCCCGACGGCGGGTGGAGCTTTCTTT
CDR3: CASSPTAGGAFF

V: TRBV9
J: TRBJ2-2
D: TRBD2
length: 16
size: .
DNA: TGTGCCAGCAGCGTAGGACTAGCGGGAGGAGGCGGGGAGCTGTTTTTT
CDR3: CASSVGLAGGGGELFF

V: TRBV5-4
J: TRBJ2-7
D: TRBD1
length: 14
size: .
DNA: TGTGCCAGCAGCCACCGGGACAGGGGGAACGAGCAGTACTTC
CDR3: CASSHRDRGNEQYF

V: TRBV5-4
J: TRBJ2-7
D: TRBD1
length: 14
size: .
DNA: TGTGCCAGCAGCCCTCGACAGGGCAGCTACGAGCAGTACTTC
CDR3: CASSPRQGSYEQYF

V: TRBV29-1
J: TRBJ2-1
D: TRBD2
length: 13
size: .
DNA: TGCAGCGCCATCACTAGCGGGAGGGCTGAGCAGTTCTTC
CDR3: CSAITSGRAEQFF

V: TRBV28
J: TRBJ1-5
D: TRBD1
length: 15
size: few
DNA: TGTGCCAGCAGTTCCGGGACAGGGATCGGGCAGCCCCAGCATTTT
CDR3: CASSSGTGIGQPQHF

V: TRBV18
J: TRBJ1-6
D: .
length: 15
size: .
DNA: TGTGCCAGCTCACTTCCCGCCGGGGTACAGTCACCCCTCCACTTT
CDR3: CASSLPAGVQSPLHF

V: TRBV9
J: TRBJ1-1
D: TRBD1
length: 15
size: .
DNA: TGTGCCAGCAGCAAAGACAATATGGGACAGTTTGAAGCTTTCTTT
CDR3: CASSKDNMGQFEAFF

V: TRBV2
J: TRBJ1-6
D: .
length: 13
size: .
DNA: TGTGCCAGCAGTGTAGACAATAATTCACCCCTCCACTTT
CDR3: CASSVDNNSPLHF

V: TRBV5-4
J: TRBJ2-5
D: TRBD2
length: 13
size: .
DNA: TGTGCCAGCGTAGCGGGGGATCGGGAGACCCAGTACTTC
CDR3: CASVAGDRETQYF

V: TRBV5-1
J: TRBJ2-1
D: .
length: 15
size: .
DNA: TGCGCCAGCAGCCGCAGACAGTCCTCCTACAATGAGCAGTTCTTC
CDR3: CASSRRQSSYNEQFF